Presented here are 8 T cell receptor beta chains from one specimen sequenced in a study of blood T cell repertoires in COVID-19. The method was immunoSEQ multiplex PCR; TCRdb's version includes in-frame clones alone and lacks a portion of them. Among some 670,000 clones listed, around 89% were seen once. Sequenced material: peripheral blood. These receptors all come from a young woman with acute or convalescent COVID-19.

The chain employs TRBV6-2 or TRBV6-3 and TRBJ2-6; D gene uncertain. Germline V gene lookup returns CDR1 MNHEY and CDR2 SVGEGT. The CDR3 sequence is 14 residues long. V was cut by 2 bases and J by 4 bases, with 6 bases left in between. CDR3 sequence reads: CASSYNAGANVLTF. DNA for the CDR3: TGTGCCAGCAGTTACAACGCGGGGGCCAACGTCCTGACTTTC.

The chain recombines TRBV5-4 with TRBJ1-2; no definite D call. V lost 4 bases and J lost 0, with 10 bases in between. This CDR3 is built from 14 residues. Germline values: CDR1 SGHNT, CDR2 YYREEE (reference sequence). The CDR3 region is CASSLDLANYGYTF. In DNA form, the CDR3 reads TGTGCCAGCAGCCTAGATCTTGCTAACTATGGCTACACCTTC.

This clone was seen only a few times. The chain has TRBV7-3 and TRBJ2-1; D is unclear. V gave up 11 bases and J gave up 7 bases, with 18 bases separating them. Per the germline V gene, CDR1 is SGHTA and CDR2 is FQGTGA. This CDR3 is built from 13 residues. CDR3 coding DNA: TGTGCCGGCCTCAGGAATAAGCAAAATGAGCAGTTCTTC. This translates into CAGLRNKQNEQFF.

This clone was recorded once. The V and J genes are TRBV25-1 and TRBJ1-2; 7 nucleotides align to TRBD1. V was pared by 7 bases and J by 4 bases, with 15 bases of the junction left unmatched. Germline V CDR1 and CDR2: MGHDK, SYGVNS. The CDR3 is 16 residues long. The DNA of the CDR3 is TGTGCCAGCAACGGACAGGTCGGACCTTGGCGCTATGGCTACACCTTC. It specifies CASNGQVGPWRYGYTF.

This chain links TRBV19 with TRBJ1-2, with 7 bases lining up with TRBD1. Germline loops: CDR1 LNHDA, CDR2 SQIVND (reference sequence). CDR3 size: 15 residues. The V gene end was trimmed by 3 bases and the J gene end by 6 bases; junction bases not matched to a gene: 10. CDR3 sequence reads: CASSIPRTGMNGYTF. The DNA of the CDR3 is TGTGCCAGTAGTATCCCTCGGACAGGAATGAATGGCTACACCTTC.

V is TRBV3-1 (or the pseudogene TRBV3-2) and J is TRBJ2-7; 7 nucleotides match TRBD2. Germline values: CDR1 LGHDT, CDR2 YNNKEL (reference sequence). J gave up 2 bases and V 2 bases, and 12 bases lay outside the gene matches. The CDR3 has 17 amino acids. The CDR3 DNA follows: TGTGCCAGCAGCCAACTCCCCACCCGGCGGGGGACCTACGAGCAGTACTTC. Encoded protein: CASSQLPTRRGTYEQYF.

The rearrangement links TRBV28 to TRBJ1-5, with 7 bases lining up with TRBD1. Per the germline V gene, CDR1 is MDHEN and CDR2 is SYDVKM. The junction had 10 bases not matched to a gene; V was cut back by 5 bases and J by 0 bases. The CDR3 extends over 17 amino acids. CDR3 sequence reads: CASSLQRQGYSNQPQHF. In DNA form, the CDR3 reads TGTGCCAGCAGTCTACAAAGACAGGGCTATAGCAATCAGCCCCAGCATTTT. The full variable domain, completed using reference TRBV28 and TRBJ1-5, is DVKVTQSSRYLVKRTGEKVFLECVQDMDHENMFWYRQDPGLGLRLIYFSYDVKMKEKGDIPEGYSVSREKKERFSLILESASTNQTSMYLCASSLQRQGYSNQPQHFGDGTRLSIL.

The CDR3 loop is CASSFGQPGTQYF. The CDR3 bases are TGTGCCAGCAGCTTTGGACAACCGGGGACCCAGTACTTC. The chain joins TRBV5-4 to TRBJ2-5, with D perhaps TRBD1 (5 bases). CDR1 is SGHNT and CDR2 is YYREEE in the germline V gene (reference sequence). V gave up 2 bases and J gave up 7 bases, with 12 bases separating them. This CDR3 contains 13 residues.